Below, one T cell receptor beta chain is given with its context. Its target is not known. Germline V CDR1 and CDR2: MNHNS, SASEGT. V shed 1 base and J shed 4 bases, with 10 bases lying between them. The CDR3 consists of 15 residues. Profiled with immunoSEQ multiplex PCR; TCRdb holds only in-frame clones, not every one. The table shows over 110,000 clones, with approximately 90% occurring only once. The sample comes from a study of T cell responses to AZD1222 COVID-19 vaccine. General observations from the study: Vaccine-associated CD4 TCRs spanned spike, dominant at 160-218 and 743-854.

The source material was peripheral blood, sampled 28 days after the second AZD1222 dose. This rearrangement joins TRBV6-1 to TRBJ2-2; D is uncertain. The receptor's source is an adult who received the AZD1222 COVID-19 vaccine. The CDR3 nucleotides read TGTGCCAGCAGTGAAGGGGCAGAAGGCACCGGGGAGCTGTTTTTT. Protein product: CASSEGAEGTGELFF.